Shown below are 32 T cell receptor beta chains from a single sample sequenced in a study of T cells expressing NK-cell markers. TCRdb reprocessed the 5' RACE reads, with one entry per CDR3 protein and no DNA. The sample data list over 120,000 distinct CDR3 sequences. Sequencing input: blood T cells: a sorted CD56 or NKG2C T cell subset, CD4+ or CD8+ T cells, or bulk PBMC T cells (not recorded which). The receptors stem from a man aged 18 to 29 in good health.

This chain uses TRBV4-2 with TRBJ2-1. The CDR3 has 11 residues. Germline assignment: CDR1 LGHNA and CDR2 YNFKEQ. The CDR3 reads CASSQSDEQFF.

The V call is TRBV2, the J call TRBJ2-6. The CDR3 consists of 12 residues. In germline, CDR1 is SNHLY, CDR2 FYNNEI. The CDR3 region is CASRGVANVLTF.

The chain uses TRBV5-5 and TRBJ1-5. This CDR3 has 15 amino acids. CDR1 and CDR2 (germline): SGHKS, YYEKEE (reference sequence). The CDR3 here is CASSSEAYSNQPQHF.

J is TRBJ2-4 and V is TRBV6-2 or TRBV6-3; the TRBD1 assignment by TCRdb is unverifiable without DNA. Germline CDR1 reads MNHEY; CDR2 reads SVGEGT. The CDR3 sequence is 17 residues long. The CDR3 reads CASSYGRVETAKNIQYF.

This chain uses TRBV5-4 with TRBJ2-1; TCRdb outputs TRBD2, but without DNA this stays unchecked. The V gene's germline CDR1 is SGHNT and CDR2 YYREEE (reference sequence). This CDR3 spans 16 amino acids. CDR3: CASSLEGLAGGGEQFF.

V is TRBV12-3 or TRBV12-4 and J is TRBJ2-1. This CDR3 is built from 15 residues. CDR3 region: CASSLAVGDYNEQFF.

The V and J genes are TRBV4-3 and TRBJ2-1. Germline loops: CDR1 LGHNA, CDR2 YSLEER. The CDR3 is 15 residues long. This chain's CDR3 is CASSQDNDSGDEQFF.

The gene calls are TRBV9 and TRBJ2-7; the D call of TRBD2 rests on TCRdb alone, since no DNA is present to check it. The CDR3 sequence is 14 residues long. Germline V gives CDR1 SGDLS, CDR2 YYNGEE. The CDR3 sequence: CASSGGIDTYEQYF.

V and J are TRBV7-8 and TRBJ2-7. CDR1 is SGHVS, CDR2 FQNEAQ, per germline. The CDR3 has 15 amino acids. The CDR3 loop is CASSGEVESSYEQYF.

The chain recombines TRBV6-5 with TRBJ2-1; with no DNA, the TCRdb D assignment of TRBD2 cannot be verified. The germline V gene has CDR1 MNHEY and CDR2 SVGAGI. The CDR3 extends over 16 amino acids. The CDR3 loop reads CASSYSLLAGYNEQFF.

This chain connects TRBV14 to TRBJ2-1. The CDR3 is 13 amino acids. Germline lookup yields CDR1 SGHDN and CDR2 FVKESK. CDR3 protein: CASSQGLNNEQFF.

V gene TRBV11-3 combines with J gene TRBJ1-5; with no DNA, the TCRdb D assignment of TRBD1 cannot be verified. The CDR3 has 18 residues. The germline CDR1 and CDR2 sequences are SGHNT and YENEEA. The CDR3 reads CASSLLGRQGPPNQPQHF.

The chain links TRBV7-9 to TRBJ2-5. Germline V gene lookup returns CDR1 SEHNR and CDR2 FQNEAQ (reference sequence). The CDR3 is 15 residues long. The CDR3 spells CASSLAGWEQETQYF. The whole variable domain, remainder taken from reference TRBV7-9 and TRBJ2-5, is DTGVSQNPRHKITKRGQNVTFRCDPISEHNRLYWYRQTLGQGPEFLTYFQNEAQLEKSRLLSDRFSAERPKGSFSTLEIQRTEQGDSAMYLCASSLAGWEQETQYFGPGTRLLVL.

The chain joins TRBV4-3 to TRBJ2-7; TCRdb names TRBD1, which stays unverified in the absence of DNA. The CDR3 is 14 amino acids. The germline V gene has CDR1 LGHNA and CDR2 YSLEER. The CDR3 spells CASSQFGQGYEQYF.

The chain has TRBV12-3 or TRBV12-4 and TRBJ2-1; the D gene TCRdb calls, TRBD2, cannot be checked with no DNA. CDR3 length: 15 residues. The CDR3 loop reads CASSLDGRQRRGQFF.

The rearrangement joins TRBV29-1 to TRBJ2-2; TCRdb's assignment of TRBD2 cannot be checked, as there is no DNA. The germline CDR1 and CDR2 sequences are SQVTM and ANQGSEA. This CDR3 has 15 amino acids. CDR3: CSVPSRNPNTGELFF.

This chain uses TRBV6-2 or TRBV6-3 with TRBJ1-5; TCRdb lists TRBD1, though no DNA is available to test this call. The germline V gene has CDR1 MNHEY and CDR2 SVGEGT. This CDR3 contains 16 residues. CDR3 amino acids: CASSYSNSGGGQPQHF.

V is TRBV27 and J is TRBJ2-2. Germline loops: CDR1 MNHEY, CDR2 SMNVEV (reference sequence). This CDR3 comprises 13 residues. This CDR3 reads CASSLGGSGELFF.

This chain joins TRBV27 and TRBJ1-2; no DNA is available, so the TRBD1 call from TCRdb remains unchecked. Germline values: CDR1 MNHEY, CDR2 SMNVEV (reference sequence). CDR3 length: 13 residues. The chain's CDR3 is CASRTDKHYGYTF.

The chain is built from TRBV20-1 and TRBJ2-7; TCRdb calls TRBD1, which cannot be checked without DNA. The CDR3 consists of 14 residues. CDR1 DFQATT and CDR2 SNEGSKA come from the germline V gene (reference sequence). The CDR3 sequence: CSAMDRNRSYEQYF.

The chain joins TRBV12-3 or TRBV12-4 to TRBJ2-3; TCRdb indicates TRBD1, and absent DNA this call remains unverified. The CDR3 extends over 15 amino acids. CDR3 sequence reads: CASTKNPGRQDTQYF.

The J gene is TRBJ1-1, the V gene TRBV19; as DNA is missing, the TRBD1 call by TCRdb cannot be tested. The germline V gene has CDR1 LNHDA and CDR2 SQIVND (reference sequence). The CDR3 totals 15 residues. Here the CDR3 reads CASSIGSTGNTEAFF. The variable domain in full, with the rest retrieved from reference TRBV19 and TRBJ1-1, is DGGITQSPKYLFRKEGQNVTLSCEQNLNHDAMYWYRQDPGQGLRLIYYSQIVNDFQKGDIAEGYSVSREKKESFPLTVTSAQKNPTAFYLCASSIGSTGNTEAFFGQGTRLTVV.

V gene TRBV12-3 or TRBV12-4 combines with J gene TRBJ2-1; checking the TCRdb D call of TRBD2 is not possible without DNA. The CDR3 totals 12 residues. CDR3 amino acids: CASSRGGNEQFF.

The chain couples TRBV18 to TRBJ2-4. In germline, CDR1 is KGHSH, CDR2 LQKENI. The CDR3 totals 16 residues. The CDR3 here is CASSPRTAQAKNIQYF. Combining the CDR3 with reference TRBV18 and TRBJ2-4 gives the whole variable domain NAGVMQNPRHLVRRRGQEARLRCSPMKGHSHVYWYRQLPEEGLKFMVYLQKENIIDESGMPKERFSAEFPKEGPSILRIQQVVRGDSAAYFCASSPRTAQAKNIQYFGAGTRLSVL.

The chain recombines TRBV2 with TRBJ2-1; TCRdb's D call of TRBD2 is untestable without DNA. Germline V CDR1 and CDR2: SNHLY, FYNNEI. The CDR3 covers 16 residues. This chain's CDR3 is CASSGGLGLSYNEQFF.

This chain joins TRBV11-2 and TRBJ2-3; TCRdb reports TRBD2, a call that lacks DNA to check it against. The CDR3 consists of 18 residues. Germline CDR1 and CDR2: SGHAT and FQNNGV. The chain's CDR3 is CASSQYPSGRKSSDTQYF.

The chain links TRBV13 to TRBJ2-7; lacking DNA, the TRBD1 call made by TCRdb goes unchecked. The CDR3 covers 14 residues. The germline V gene encodes CDR1 PRHDT and CDR2 FYEKMQ (reference sequence). Here the CDR3 reads CASSYQGTYYEQYF.

The rearrangement joins TRBV20-1 to TRBJ2-7; TCRdb's assignment of TRBD2 cannot be checked, as there is no DNA. The CDR3 extends over 13 amino acids. CDR1 and CDR2 (germline): DFQATT, SNEGSKA (reference sequence). The CDR3 region is CSARWTRIGEQYF.

The J gene is TRBJ2-7, the V gene TRBV27; the D gene TCRdb calls, TRBD1, cannot be checked with no DNA. This CDR3 region has 16 residues. From germline, CDR1 is MNHEY and CDR2 SMNVEV (reference sequence). CDR3 amino acids: CASSVGGAEARYEQYF.

The rearrangement joins TRBV6-1 to TRBJ2-1; no DNA is available, so the TRBD2 call from TCRdb remains unchecked. CDR3 length: 15 residues. Germline V gives CDR1 MNHNS, CDR2 SASEGT. CDR3 sequence reads: CASNPGLAGVIEQFF.

The genes are TRBV11-2 and TRBJ2-6; TCRdb reports TRBD2, a call that lacks DNA to check it against. The V gene's germline CDR1 is SGHAT and CDR2 FQNNGV. The CDR3 runs 20 residues. The CDR3 is CASSPPFDGTHHSGANVLTF.

The rearrangement joins TRBV7-8 to TRBJ2-3; no DNA is available, so the TRBD2 call from TCRdb remains unchecked. The length of the CDR3 is 18 residues. The germline gives CDR1 SGHVS, CDR2 FQNEAQ. Here the CDR3 reads CASSLFPGLAGITDTQYF.